The sequence of this T cell receptor beta chain was determined in a study of blood T cell repertoires in COVID-19. Looking at the study overall: The United States, Italy and Spain were the sources of the acute and convalescent COVID-19 samples.

With 3 bases clipped from V and 3 bases from J, the junction kept 13 bases outside the gene matches. Germline assignment: CDR1 SGHNT and CDR2 YYREEE (reference sequence). This CDR3 comprises 19 residues. Repertoires were generated with immunoSEQ multiplex PCR, while TCRdb's copy carries only in-frame clones and drops some. The data show about 250,000 clones, roughly nine tenths seen once. This clone was observed a single time. This sequence originates from a man aged 18 to 29 with active or convalescent COVID-19. The chain carries TRBV5-4 and TRBJ2-3, with 13 bases lining up with TRBD2. What was sequenced was peripheral blood. CDR3: CASSSLRTSGGLATDTQYF. DNA for the CDR3: TGTGCCAGCAGCTCTCTTAGGACTAGCGGGGGCCTCGCGACAGATACGCAGTATTTT.